Below are 18 T cell receptor beta chains sequenced from a single sample in a study of blood T cell repertoires in COVID-19. Method: immunoSEQ multiplex PCR; TCRdb's copy keeps in-frame clones and lacks some. The table shows 100,000 to 150,000 clones, with 86% occurring only once. Sequencing was carried out using peripheral blood. The receptors were sampled from a human donor in a cohort sampled during active COVID-19.

This clone was observed a few times. The same CDR3 can be traced to other DNA sequences in this sample. The chain joins TRBV15 to TRBJ1-5; D gene uncertain. CDR1 and CDR2 (germline): LNHNV, YYDKDF (reference sequence). There are 13 residues in the CDR3. Trimming took off 0 bases at V and 4 bases at J, with 4 bases between the two ends. CDR3 residues: CATSRDQNQPQHF. The CDR3 DNA reads TGTGCCACCAGCAGAGATCAGAATCAGCCCCAGCATTTT.

The rearrangement uses TRBV4-3 and TRBJ1-1; no clear D gene. CDR1 is LGHNA, CDR2 YSLEER, per germline. This CDR3 is built from 14 residues. The V end was cut by 4 bases, the J end by 3 bases, with 12 bases between. CDR3 loop: CASSPKRGDTEAFF. CDR3 coding DNA: TGCGCCAGCAGCCCGAAGCGCGGGGACACTGAAGCTTTCTTT.

The V call is TRBV9, the J call TRBJ2-6, with D possibly TRBD2 on 6 matching bases. The CDR3 runs 15 residues. The V end lost 0 bases, the J end lost 2 bases, and 6 bases lay between the germline ends. Looked up from germline, CDR1 is SGDLS and CDR2 is YYNGEE. CDR3 sequence: CASSVAGAGANVLTF. The DNA for the CDR3 is TGTGCCAGCAGCGTAGCGGGAGCTGGGGCCAACGTCCTGACTTTC. The variable domain in full, completed from reference TRBV9 and TRBJ2-6, reads DSGVTQTPKHLITATGQRVTLRCSPRSGDLSVYWYQQSLDQGLQFLIQYYNGEERAKGNILERFSAQQFPDLHSELNLSSLELGDSALYFCASSVAGAGANVLTFGAGSRLTVL.

The chain joins TRBV19 to TRBJ2-2; D remains ambiguous. Germline CDR1 is LNHDA and CDR2 is SQIVND (reference sequence). V was shortened by 7 bases and J by 0 bases, with 12 bases between the two germline ends. The CDR3 extends over 15 amino acids. The CDR3 protein is CASTLLQTNTGELFF. The CDR3 nucleotides are TGTGCCAGTACCCTACTTCAAACGAACACCGGGGAGCTGTTTTTT.

V usage is TRBV11-3 and J usage is TRBJ2-1; D is ambiguous. V was pared by 8 bases and J by 5 bases, with 13 bases between. CDR3 length: 13 amino acids. CDR1 and CDR2 (germline): SGHNT, YENEEA. CDR3 residues: CASSLTPNNEQFF. The CDR3 DNA is TGTGCCAGCTCCCTTACACCGAACAATGAGCAGTTCTTC.

The gene calls are TRBV12-3 or TRBV12-4 and TRBJ1-5, with D unclear. V was clipped by 5 bases and J by 11 bases, with 16 bases between them. This CDR3 region has 13 residues. This CDR3 reads CASSLSTTPTQHF. The CDR3 nucleotides are TGTGCCAGCAGTCTAAGCACTACGCCCACCCAGCATTTT.

This clone appeared a few times. This chain joins TRBV10-1 and TRBJ1-1; 10 bases agree with TRBD1. This CDR3 has 14 amino acids. Per the germline V gene, CDR1 is WNHNN and CDR2 is SYGVQD (reference sequence). With 3 bases clipped from V and 8 bases from J, the junction kept 6 bases outside the gene matches. The CDR3 nucleotides are TGCGCCAGCAGTGAAAGGACAGGGGGGGACGAAGCTTTCTTT. It yields the protein CASSERTGGDEAFF.

This clone was detected only a few times. V and J are TRBV18 and TRBJ2-7; TRBD2 might be the D (5 bases). The CDR3 is 15 residues long. V shed 2 bases and J shed 0 bases, with 11 bases lying between them. Germline V lookup: CDR1 KGHSH, CDR2 LQKENI. The CDR3: CASSPYGKSSYEQYF. CDR3 DNA sequence: TGTGCCAGCTCACCATACGGGAAATCCTCCTACGAGCAGTACTTC.

The chain recombines TRBV5-5 with TRBJ2-7, with 7 positions matching TRBD1. Looked up from germline, CDR1 is SGHKS and CDR2 is YYEKEE (reference sequence). The CDR3 has 15 residues. The trim removed 0 bases at V and 4 bases at J, leaving 7 bases unmatched. Written as DNA, the CDR3 is TGTGCCAGCAGCTTGGCCCCCGGGACAGTTTACGAGCAGTACTTC. This sequence encodes CASSLAPGTVYEQYF.

In DNA, the CDR3 is TGTGCCAGCAGCTTGTACAGGACCATTTATAATTCACCCCTCCACTTT. Translating it yields CASSLYRTIYNSPLHF. The chain couples TRBV5-6 to TRBJ1-6; maybe TRBD1 (5 bases). This CDR3 is built from 16 residues. Germline V gene data show CDR1 as SGHDT and CDR2 as YYEEEE. Between the trimmed V and J ends, which lost 1 base and 4 bases, there was a span of 12 bases.

The rearrangement uses TRBV10-3 and TRBJ2-7; TRBD2 matches at 13 bases. V lost 6 bases to trimming and J lost 2 bases; unmatched junction nucleotides: 4. Germline CDR1 and CDR2: ENHRY and SYGVKD. The CDR3 spans 15 residues. The CDR3 region is CAIRETSGRTYEQYF. The CDR3 nucleotides read TGTGCCATCAGGGAGACTAGCGGGAGGACCTACGAGCAGTACTTC.

This chain joins TRBV5-6 and TRBJ1-1; D ambiguous. Trimming took 1 base from V and 3 from J, leaving 10 bases between them. In germline, CDR1 is SGHDT, CDR2 YYEEEE. The CDR3 is 14 amino acids. CDR3: CASSLFWGDTEAFF. CDR3 nucleotides: TGTGCCAGCAGCTTGTTCTGGGGAGACACTGAAGCTTTCTTT.

This chain joins TRBV9 and TRBJ2-7; TRBD2 aligns across 10 bases. Germline CDR1 and CDR2: SGDLS and YYNGEE. The V and J ends lost 8 bases and 6 bases, in that order; junction bases with no gene match: 17. The CDR3 is 16 amino acids. The CDR3 DNA follows: TGTGCCAGACCGGAAAGTAGCGGGAGGCCACTCCGCGAGCAGTACTTC. It yields the protein CARPESSGRPLREQYF.

This clone showed up just once. The chain recombines TRBV30 with TRBJ2-5, with D perhaps TRBD2 (5 bases). Germline CDR1 reads GTSNPN; CDR2 reads SVGIG (reference sequence). The length of the CDR3 is 17 residues. V lost 2 bases and J lost 5, with 24 bases in between. The CDR3 here is CAWSSLTRRSERETQYF. The CDR3 DNA reads TGTGCCTGGAGTTCGCTAACAAGGAGGTCCGAGCGGGAGACCCAGTACTTC.

The chain uses TRBV5-1 and TRBJ2-1; 13 bases are shared with TRBD2. Germline assignment: CDR1 SGHRS and CDR2 YFSETQ. This CDR3 spans 14 amino acids. V lost 3 bases to trimming and J lost 15 bases; unmatched junction nucleotides: 9. The CDR3 nucleotides read TGCGCCAGCAGCTGGACCGGGACTAGCGGGATGCGGTTCTTC. Translated, it gives CASSWTGTSGMRFF.

The chain joins TRBV5-5 to TRBJ1-1, with D uncertain. The germline CDR1 and CDR2 sequences are SGHKS and YYEKEE (reference sequence). Trimming pared 0 bases from V and 4 bases from J, leaving 13 bases between. This CDR3 is 15 amino acids long. CDR3 in amino acids: CASSLVGSAGTEAFF. CDR3 bases: TGTGCCAGCAGCTTGGTTGGGTCAGCGGGCACTGAAGCTTTCTTT.

The chain has TRBV19 and TRBJ2-1; D unclear. Trimming left V 7 bases short and J 8 bases short, with 9 bases between. Germline CDR1 LNHDA, CDR2 SQIVND (reference sequence). There are 11 residues in the CDR3. The CDR3 sequence: CASTATDEQFF. The CDR3 DNA reads as TGTGCCAGTACCGCGACTGATGAGCAGTTCTTC.

The rearrangement uses TRBV6-4 and TRBJ2-1; D unclear. The germline CDR1 and CDR2 sequences are MRHNA and SNTAGT. Deletions cut 5 bases from V and 0 bases from J, with 8 bases between. The CDR3 has 14 amino acids. CDR3 coding DNA: TGTGCCAGCAGTCCGACAAGCTCCTACAATGAGCAGTTCTTC. Protein sequence: CASSPTSSYNEQFF.